These 30 T cell receptor beta chains originate from one sample sequenced in a study of blood T cells in healthy people across ages. It was with a sample-barcoded 5' primer and a J-beta primer mix that a second PCR of roughly 7 to 11 cycles was run. Via MiXCR, TCRdb re-called the 5' RACE reads, giving one row per CDR3 protein. The sample carries hundreds of thousands of distinct CDR3 sequences, 40% to 45% recorded once. Material for sequencing was blood. The receptors here all came from a woman aged 55-69 years in good health.

In its sample, this clonotype was seen a few times. This chain joins TRBV20-1 and TRBJ2-5; TRBD1 matches 7 bases. The CDR3 spans 13 residues. After removal of 5 bases from V and 5 bases from J, the junction contained 8 bases not matched to a gene. Germline V CDR1 and CDR2: DFQATT, SNEGSKA (reference sequence). CDR3: CSASDRVGETQYF. In DNA form, the CDR3 reads TGCAGTGCTTCTGACAGGGTCGGGGAGACCCAGTACTTC.

Only one count was recorded for this clonotype. This chain joins TRBV19 and TRBJ2-5, with 8 bases lining up with TRBD1. The CDR3 sequence is 16 residues long. CDR1 is LNHDA and CDR2 is SQIVND in the germline V gene (reference sequence). The junction had 12 bases not matched to a gene; V was cut back by 4 bases and J by 5 bases. The CDR3 is CASSTDGSGGWETQYF. CDR3 in DNA: TGTGCCAGTAGTACGGATGGGTCAGGGGGCTGGGAGACCCAGTACTTC.

This clonotype was detected only a few times. The CDR3 DNA follows: TGTGCCAGCAGCACAGGGTCGGGGGTTGGTCAGCCCCAGCATTTT. Encoded protein: CASSTGSGVGQPQHF. V and J are TRBV7-9 and TRBJ1-5; TRBD1 is a possible D gene (6 bases). The germline CDR1 and CDR2 sequences are SEHNR and FQNEAQ (reference sequence). The V and J ends lost 5 bases and 6 bases respectively, with 17 bases between them. This CDR3 has 15 amino acids. Full variable domain (rest looked up from reference TRBV7-9 and TRBJ1-5): DTGVSQNPRHKITKRGQNVTFRCDPISEHNRLYWYRQTLGQGPEFLTYFQNEAQLEKSRLLSDRFSAERPKGSFSTLEIQRTEQGDSAMYLCASSTGSGVGQPQHFGDGTRLSIL.

The chain joins TRBV4-2 to TRBJ2-3; 8 nucleotides line up with TRBD2. Germline V gene data show CDR1 as LGHNA and CDR2 as YNFKEQ. Trimming cost V 0 bases and J 4 bases; bases outside gene matches: 9. The CDR3 spans 17 residues. CDR3 sequence: CASSQECAGGPPDTQYF. As DNA, the CDR3 is TGTGCCAGCAGCCAAGAATGCGCGGGGGGACCCCCAGATACGCAGTATTTT.

About this clonotype: Possible read error: a much larger clone is one base away. The genes are TRBV7-2 and TRBJ2-3; TRBD2 matches at 11 bases. After removal of 0 bases from V and 10 bases from J, the junction contained 18 bases not matched to a gene. The germline CDR1 and CDR2 sequences are SGHTA and FQGNSA. The CDR3 totals 19 residues. In DNA form, the CDR3 reads TGTGCCAGCAGCTTAGCTCTTAGCGGGAGGGGAGGGATGAGCACACCGCAGTATTTT. It codes for CASSLALSGRGGMSTPQYF.

The J gene is TRBJ1-1, the V gene TRBV20-1; D is perhaps TRBD1 (6 bases). In germline, CDR1 is DFQATT, CDR2 SNEGSKA (reference sequence). Trimming pared 0 bases from V and 5 bases from J, leaving 13 bases between. The CDR3 is 14 residues long. Here the CDR3 reads CSAREGTRLTEAFF. The DNA of the CDR3 is TGCAGTGCTAGAGAGGGGACACGCCTTACTGAAGCTTTCTTT.

In this sample, this clonotype turned up a few times. The chain couples TRBV20-1 to TRBJ2-1; D call uncertain. Deletions cut 7 bases from V and 4 bases from J, with 8 bases between. The germline CDR1 and CDR2 sequences are DFQATT and SNEGSKA (reference sequence). The CDR3 extends over 11 amino acids. The DNA of the CDR3 is TGCAGTGATAAACGGTACAATGAGCAGTTCTTC. This codes for CSDKRYNEQFF.

This clonotype was recorded many times. The genes are TRBV20-1 and TRBJ2-1, with a weak D call TRBD2 (6 bases). V was trimmed by 3 bases and J by 8 bases, leaving 14 bases between them. The germline V gene has CDR1 DFQATT and CDR2 SNEGSKA (reference sequence). CDR3 size: 13 residues. CDR3 sequence: CSASPRLEDEQFF. The CDR3 region has the DNA TGCAGTGCTAGCCCCCGACTAGAAGATGAGCAGTTCTTC.

The chain carries TRBV6-5 and TRBJ2-3; 7 positions match TRBD1. CDR1 is MNHEY and CDR2 is SVGAGI in the germline V gene. The CDR3 runs 15 residues. J lost 5 bases, V lost 2 bases, and 7 bases had no gene match. The CDR3 DNA is TGTGCCAGCAGTTACAGAGCAGGGGGAGAAGATACGCAGTATTTT. Translated, it gives CASSYRAGGEDTQYF.

This clonotype was seen repeatedly, ten times or more. The rearrangement joins TRBV29-1 to TRBJ2-1; the D is unclear. Trimming removed 6 bases at V and 2 bases at J, with 11 bases between. Germline V gene lookup returns CDR1 SQVTM and CDR2 ANQGSEA. CDR3 length equals 13 residues. CDR3 sequence: CSVGGVTYNEQFF. The CDR3 nucleotides read TGCAGCGTAGGTGGGGTCACCTACAATGAGCAGTTCTTC.

This clonotype was observed at least ten times. V and J are TRBV7-3 and TRBJ1-1; no definite D call. CDR1 is SGHTA and CDR2 is FQGTGA in the germline V gene. V dropped 2 bases and J dropped 0 bases, with 13 bases sitting between them. The CDR3 runs to 16 residues. This CDR3 reads CASSLGFGGMNTEAFF. The CDR3 region has the DNA TGTGCCAGCAGCTTAGGGTTCGGAGGTATGAACACTGAAGCTTTCTTT.

This chain joins TRBV20-1 and TRBJ2-1; the match to TRBD2 covers 14 bases. J lost 9 bases, V lost 3 bases, and 4 bases had no gene match. CDR1 and CDR2 (germline): DFQATT, SNEGSKA (reference sequence). The CDR3 consists of 14 residues. This chain's CDR3 is CSARTSGGAGEQFF. CDR3 DNA sequence: TGCAGTGCTAGGACTAGCGGGGGGGCCGGTGAGCAGTTCTTC.

This clonotype was seen just once. V is TRBV20-1 and J is TRBJ1-2; D perhaps matches TRBD1 (5 bases). The CDR3 has 17 residues. V gave up 1 base and J gave up 1 base, with 19 bases separating them. Germline CDR1 reads DFQATT; CDR2 reads SNEGSKA (reference sequence). The CDR3 sequence: CSARVVLGGQGNYGYTF. CDR3 DNA sequence: TGCAGTGCTAGAGTTGTTTTGGGCGGCCAGGGTAACTATGGCTACACCTTC.

This rearrangement joins TRBV7-3 to TRBJ2-3; D uncertain. The CDR3 loop spans 13 amino acids. Trimming cost V 2 bases and J 5 bases, with 8 bases left between them. Germline values: CDR1 SGHTA, CDR2 FQGTGA. The CDR3 region is CASSLGFRDTQYF. In DNA form, the CDR3 reads TGTGCCAGCAGCTTAGGTTTTCGAGATACGCAGTATTTT.

This clonotype was recorded a few times. V and J are TRBV9 and TRBJ2-7; the D gene is possibly TRBD2 (6 bases). This CDR3 spans 13 amino acids. Germline-derived CDR1 and CDR2 are SGDLS and YYNGEE. V was pared by 3 bases and J by 4 bases, with 11 bases between. CDR3 region: CASSGAGGYEQYF. Here the CDR3 DNA reads TGTGCCAGCAGCGGAGCGGGCGGGTACGAGCAGTACTTC. Full variable domain (rest looked up from reference TRBV9 and TRBJ2-7): DSGVTQTPKHLITATGQRVTLRCSPRSGDLSVYWYQQSLDQGLQFLIQYYNGEERAKGNILERFSAQQFPDLHSELNLSSLELGDSALYFCASSGAGGYEQYFGPGTRLTVT.

This clonotype came up a few times. The CDR3 is CASSDQGAIANYGYTF. The CDR3 bases are TGTGCCAGCAGTGACCAGGGGGCTATCGCTAACTATGGCTACACCTTC. The rearrangement links TRBV2 to TRBJ1-2; 8 nucleotides agree with TRBD1. V shed 3 bases and J 0 bases; nucleotides not matched to a gene: 6. This CDR3 spans 16 amino acids. Germline CDR1 is SNHLY and CDR2 is FYNNEI.

This clonotype has just a few counts. The chain is built from TRBV5-1 and TRBJ2-3; 7 nucleotides agree with TRBD2. This CDR3 has 15 amino acids. Losses at the gene ends were 6 bases for V and 1 base for J; bases not matched to a gene: 8. From germline, CDR1 is SGHRS and CDR2 YFSETQ. In DNA, the CDR3 is TGCGCCAGCACCGTTAGCGGGCCCCGCACAGATACGCAGTATTTT. The encoded protein is CASTVSGPRTDTQYF.

V usage is TRBV5-1 and J usage is TRBJ1-2; 8 nucleotides agree with TRBD1. The CDR3 runs 13 residues. CDR1 and CDR2 (germline): SGHRS, YFSETQ. V lost 6 bases to trimming and J lost 8 bases; unmatched junction nucleotides: 9. The chain's CDR3 is CASTPGQEGGYTF. CDR3 in DNA: TGCGCCAGCACGCCGGGACAGGAAGGGGGCTACACCTTC. The whole variable domain, remainder taken from reference TRBV5-1 and TRBJ1-2, is KAGVTQTPRYLIKTRGQQVTLSCSPISGHRSVSWYQQTPGQGLQFLFEYFSETQRNKGNFPGRFSGRQFSNSRSEMNVSTLELGDSALYLCASTPGQEGGYTFGSGTRLTVV.

There are many counts of this clonotype. The chain has TRBV29-1 and TRBJ2-1, with D tentatively TRBD2 (5 bases). The CDR3 sequence is 12 residues long. Trimming removed 3 bases at V and 3 bases at J, with 6 bases between. Germline V gives CDR1 SQVTM, CDR2 ANQGSEA. This CDR3 reads CSVEGVYNEQFF. The CDR3 DNA reads TGCAGCGTTGAGGGAGTCTACAATGAGCAGTTCTTC.

This rearrangement joins TRBV5-1 to TRBJ2-3; D is possibly TRBD2 (5 bases). CDR3 length: 18 amino acids. V lost 0 bases, J lost 0 bases, and 17 bases lay in between. Germline V gene sequence: CDR1 SGHRS, CDR2 YFSETQ. This CDR3 is CASSLAARAGTSTDTQYF. The CDR3 DNA is TGCGCCAGCAGCTTGGCGGCGCGGGCCGGTACTAGCACAGATACGCAGTATTTT.

This sequence joins TRBV6-1 and TRBJ2-7; tentatively, D is TRBD1 (6 bases). The tail of the sequence fits TRBJ2-4 better, so the J call may be wrong. Per the germline V gene, CDR1 is MNHNS and CDR2 is SASEGT. The CDR3 spans 13 residues. CDR3 nucleotides: TGTGCCAGCAGAGGCTCAGGGGTGAACATTCAGTACTTC. Residues: CASRGSGVNIQYF.

The chain uses TRBV27 and TRBJ1-4; a possible D gene is TRBD1 (6 bases). This CDR3 is built from 16 residues. The ends were cut back, 4 bases at V and 8 bases at J, with 20 bases in the middle. The germline V gene has CDR1 MNHEY and CDR2 SMNVEV (reference sequence). In nucleotides, the CDR3 is TGTGCCAGCAGTTACCGGGGGGCCAGGGTCCGAGAAAAACTGTTTTTT. As protein: CASSYRGARVREKLFF.

This clonotype has only a few counts. The chain joins TRBV29-1 to TRBJ2-5; D is uncertain. Germline CDR1 reads SQVTM; CDR2 reads ANQGSEA. CDR3 length: 15 amino acids. Trimming removed 4 bases at V and 2 bases at J, with 17 bases between. The CDR3 DNA is TGCAGCGTTGTAGGCGGCGTCCCCTCTCAAGAGACCCAGTACTTC. This encodes CSVVGGVPSQETQYF.

The CDR3 DNA follows: TGTGCCAGCAGTGACTCGCCGAATTCACCCCTCCACTTT. Translating it yields CASSDSPNSPLHF. This chain uses TRBV6-4 with TRBJ1-6; D is undetermined. There are 13 residues in the CDR3. Germline CDR1 is MRHNA and CDR2 is SNTAGT. V shed 0 bases and J shed 7 bases, with 4 bases lying between them.

The V and J genes are TRBV5-1 and TRBJ2-7; 12 positions match TRBD2. Germline loops: CDR1 SGHRS, CDR2 YFSETQ. V lost 0 bases to trimming and J lost 6 bases; unmatched junction nucleotides: 1. The CDR3 runs to 14 residues. CDR3 region: CASSLELAGGEQYF. Here the CDR3 DNA reads TGCGCCAGCAGCTTGGAACTAGCGGGAGGCGAGCAGTACTTC.

The V gene is TRBV6-5, the J gene TRBJ1-2, with a weak D call TRBD1 (5 bases). This CDR3 spans 13 amino acids. V gave up 1 base and J gave up 5 bases, with 8 bases separating them. Germline CDR1 MNHEY, CDR2 SVGAGI. Written as DNA, the CDR3 is TGTGCCAGCAGTTACTTGGGACCTTATGGCTACACCTTC. This translates into CASSYLGPYGYTF.

This clonotype is a singleton in its sample. CDR3 loop: CAWSVPDSIAIRHGYTF. Here the CDR3 DNA reads TGTGCCTGGAGTGTACCGGACAGTATTGCTATTCGGCATGGCTACACCTTC. This chain links TRBV30 with TRBJ1-2, with D maybe TRBD1 (6 bases). Germline V lookup: CDR1 GTSNPN, CDR2 SVGIG (reference sequence). Between the trimmed V and J ends, which lost 0 bases and 6 bases, there was a span of 23 bases. CDR3 size: 17 residues. Filled out from reference TRBV30 and TRBJ1-2, the complete variable domain reads SQTIHQWPATLVQPVGSPLSLECTVEGTSNPNLYWYRQAAGRGLQLLFYSVGIGQISSEVPQNLSASRPQDRQFILSSKKLLLSDSGFYLCAWSVPDSIAIRHGYTFGSGTRLTVV.

The chain recombines TRBV4-2 with TRBJ2-1; weak D call: TRBD2 (6 bases). Germline CDR1 reads LGHNA; CDR2 reads YNFKEQ. CDR3 size: 17 residues. Trimming took off 2 bases at V and 2 bases at J, with 16 bases between the two ends. The DNA for the CDR3 is TGTGCCAGCAGCCAATACCTCCCGGGACTTACCTACAATGAGCAGTTCTTC. Its translation: CASSQYLPGLTYNEQFF.

Many counts were recorded for this clonotype. The chain couples TRBV3-1 to TRBJ2-5, with D perhaps matching TRBD2 (6 bases). Trimming pared 1 base from V and 2 bases from J, leaving 11 bases between. CDR1 is LGHDT, CDR2 YNNKEL, per germline (reference sequence). The CDR3 length is 15 residues. The DNA of the CDR3 is TGTGCCAGCAGCCAAGGCGCTGGGAGGCAAGAGACCCAGTACTTC. Its protein is CASSQGAGRQETQYF.

This chain joins TRBV3-1 and TRBJ2-3; D perhaps matches TRBD2 (6 bases). Trimming removed 6 bases from V and 2 bases from J, with 15 bases in between. Germline CDR1 is LGHDT and CDR2 is YNNKEL (reference sequence). CDR3 length: 15 amino acids. Written as DNA, the CDR3 is TGTGCCAGCAGACAGACCGGGACTGACACAGATACGCAGTATTTT. Translation gives CASRQTGTDTDTQYF.